Sequencing of this T cell receptor (beta chain) was carried out in a study of blood T cell repertoires in COVID-19. Study in general: Acute-phase and convalescent COVID-19 samples originated in the United States, Italy and Spain. T cells, B-cell-depleted T cells, or PBMCs provided the cDNA or gDNA that served as material.

Per the study methods: Estimation of nucleated cell counts relied on the amplification of reference gene primers. The repertoire was sequenced with immunoSEQ multiplex PCR; TCRdb's copy has only in-frame clones and lacks some. V and J calls and clone size are those listed in that table; D and trimming were worked out from the DNA. The sample includes roughly 150,000 clones, around 89% of them seen just once. Germline CDR1 is SQVTM and CDR2 is ANQGSEA. Trimming removed 7 bases from V and 0 bases from J; junction bases left unmatched: 8. The CDR3 contains 15 residues. The sequenced sample was peripheral blood. This sequence originates from a woman between 40 and 50 years old with acute or convalescent COVID-19. The chain has TRBV29-1 and TRBJ2-7, with 11 bases aligning to TRBD1. The DNA of the CDR3 is TGCAGCGCAAGACCCGGGACAGGGGGCTCCTACGAGCAGTACTTC. Its protein product is CSARPGTGGSYEQYF.